One and the same sample provided the 27 T cell receptor beta chains below, sequenced in a study of OX40 agonist ivuxolimab in advanced cancers. The repertoire was sequenced with immunoSEQ multiplex PCR; TCRdb's copy has only in-frame clones and lacks some. The table records roughly 61,000 clones, approximately 86% of them present only once. The specimen comprised CD4+ or CD8+ T cells sorted from blood, sampled in a trial of the OX40 agonist ivuxolimab. The receptors were sampled from an adult with an advanced solid tumor such as melanoma, head and neck, liver or kidney cancer.

The J gene is TRBJ1-1, the V gene TRBV2; no definite D call. CDR3 size: 15 residues. V was trimmed by 1 base and J by 0 bases, leaving 9 bases between them. The germline CDR1 and CDR2 sequences are SNHLY and FYNNEI. CDR3 in amino acids: CASSEGLAMNTEAFF. The CDR3, as DNA: TGTGCCAGCAGTGAAGGGCTAGCGATGAACACTGAAGCTTTCTTT.

The chain joins TRBV6-1 to TRBJ2-1, with 9 bases identical to TRBD2. The length of the CDR3 is 18 residues. The germline CDR1 and CDR2 sequences are MNHNS and SASEGT. Trimming removed 1 base from V and 9 bases from J; junction bases left unmatched: 16. The CDR3 reads CASSEGVLAGPGGGEQFF. CDR3 nucleotide sequence: TGTGCCAGCAGTGAAGGGGTCCTAGCGGGACCGGGGGGGGGTGAGCAGTTCTTC.

The chain combines TRBV27 with TRBJ2-1; 9 nucleotides match TRBD2. Trimming removed 4 bases from V and 0 bases from J; junction bases left unmatched: 7. There are 17 residues in the CDR3. Germline CDR1 MNHEY, CDR2 SMNVEV (reference sequence). The CDR3 region is CASSSAGGLASYNEQFF. The CDR3 DNA reads as TGTGCCAGCAGTTCCGCTGGGGGACTAGCCTCCTACAATGAGCAGTTCTTC.

The V and J genes are TRBV30 and TRBJ2-5, with no clear D. This CDR3 is 11 amino acids long. Germline V gene data show CDR1 as GTSNPN and CDR2 as SVGIG (reference sequence). The V end was cut by 3 bases, the J end by 4 bases, with 6 bases between. The CDR3 protein is CAWSPAETQYF. The CDR3 DNA is TGTGCCTGGAGCCCTGCAGAGACCCAGTACTTC.

This clone was counted only a few times. The chain combines TRBV10-1 with TRBJ1-5, with D possibly matching TRBD1 (5 bases). The CDR3 has 18 amino acids. The V end was cut by 4 bases, the J end by 2 bases, with 21 bases between. Germline CDR1 WNHNN, CDR2 SYGVQD (reference sequence). This chain's CDR3 is CASSAPPRGREGNQPQHF. DNA of the CDR3: TGCGCCAGCAGTGCGCCTCCGAGGGGCCGGGAAGGCAATCAGCCCCAGCATTTT.

CDR3 sequence: CASSLTRVNQPQHF. The CDR3 coding sequence is TGTGCCAGCAGTTTAACTCGAGTCAATCAGCCCCAGCATTTT. The chain has TRBV28 and TRBJ1-5; D is unclear. The V and J ends lost 2 bases and 3 bases respectively, with 8 bases between them. This CDR3 has 14 amino acids. Germline CDR1 and CDR2: MDHEN and SYDVKM.

The rearrangement links TRBV19 to TRBJ1-5, with unresolved D. The ends were cut back, 6 bases at V and 5 bases at J, with 14 bases in the middle. The germline gives CDR1 LNHDA, CDR2 SQIVND (reference sequence). CDR3 length: 14 residues. The CDR3 protein is CASRLGGWDQPQHF. Here the CDR3 DNA reads TGTGCCAGTAGATTAGGAGGGTGGGATCAGCCCCAGCATTTT. The whole variable domain, remainder taken from reference TRBV19 and TRBJ1-5, is DGGITQSPKYLFRKEGQNVTLSCEQNLNHDAMYWYRQDPGQGLRLIYYSQIVNDFQKGDIAEGYSVSREKKESFPLTVTSAQKNPTAFYLCASRLGGWDQPQHFGDGTRLSIL.

This chain joins TRBV9 and TRBJ1-2; 11 nucleotides align to TRBD1. Trimming cost V 0 bases and J 5 bases; bases outside gene matches: 9. The germline V gene encodes CDR1 SGDLS and CDR2 YYNGEE. CDR3 size: 17 residues. This CDR3 is CASSVATDRGRGYGYTF. CDR3 nucleotide sequence: TGTGCCAGCAGCGTAGCTACGGACAGGGGGCGAGGTTATGGCTACACCTTC. Full variable domain (outside the CDR3, taken from reference TRBV9 and TRBJ1-2): DSGVTQTPKHLITATGQRVTLRCSPRSGDLSVYWYQQSLDQGLQFLIQYYNGEERAKGNILERFSAQQFPDLHSELNLSSLELGDSALYFCASSVATDRGRGYGYTFGSGTRLTVV.

DNA of the CDR3: TGTGCCAGCAGTTTAATCCACGGGGGCTCCTACAATGAGCAGTTCTTC. Amino acids: CASSLIHGGSYNEQFF. This chain joins TRBV28 and TRBJ2-1; possible D gene TRBD2, 6 bases. Germline V lookup: CDR1 MDHEN, CDR2 SYDVKM. V lost 2 bases and J lost 0, with 11 bases in between. The CDR3 consists of 16 residues.

The rearrangement uses TRBV7-9 and TRBJ1-1, with TRBD1 as a possible D gene (5 bases). There are 13 residues in the CDR3. Germline V CDR1 and CDR2: SEHNR, FQNEAQ (reference sequence). V was pared by 3 bases and J by 6 bases, with 11 bases between. CDR3 sequence: CASSLGGRAEAFF. Here the CDR3 DNA reads TGTGCCAGCAGCTTGGGGGGACGGGCTGAAGCTTTCTTT.

The CDR3 spells CASSSTRGLMEYEQYF. Written as DNA, the CDR3 is TGCGCCAGCAGCTCGACCAGGGGTTTAATGGAATACGAGCAGTACTTC. The chain recombines TRBV5-1 with TRBJ2-7; D might be TRBD1 (6 bases). The CDR3 is 16 amino acids. V was pared by 3 bases and J by 4 bases, with 20 bases between. Germline V gene data show CDR1 as SGHRS and CDR2 as YFSETQ.

The chain employs TRBV11-2 and TRBJ2-2; the D is unclear. The CDR3 contains 13 residues. V gave up 5 bases and J gave up 6 bases, with 10 bases separating them. Germline-derived CDR1 and CDR2 are SGHAT and FQNNGV. The CDR3 loop reads CASSPGEPGELFF. For the CDR3, the DNA is TGTGCCAGCAGCCCCGGTGAACCCGGGGAGCTGTTTTTT. Full variable domain (outside the CDR3, taken from reference TRBV11-2 and TRBJ2-2): EAGVAQSPRYKIIEKRQSVAFWCNPISGHATLYWYQQILGQGPKLLIQFQNNGVVDDSQLPKDRFSAERLKGVDSTLKIQPAKLEDSAVYLCASSPGEPGELFFGEGSRLTVL.

This clone was found a few times. The V and J genes are TRBV6-5 and TRBJ1-2; D may be TRBD1 (5 bases). Germline V lookup: CDR1 MNHEY, CDR2 SVGAGI. V dropped 6 bases and J dropped 5 bases, with 7 bases sitting between them. CDR3 length equals 11 residues. The CDR3: CASSQGYGYTF. For the CDR3, the DNA is TGTGCCAGCAGCCAGGGTTATGGCTACACCTTC.

This chain links TRBV7-2 with TRBJ1-6; TRBD1 matches 7 bases. The germline V gene encodes CDR1 SGHTA and CDR2 FQGNSA. Trimming removed 5 bases from V and 6 bases from J; junction bases left unmatched: 7. The CDR3 totals 15 residues. The CDR3 protein is CASSPRQGSNSPLHF. CDR3 in DNA: TGTGCCAGCAGCCCACGACAGGGAAGTAATTCACCCCTCCACTTT.

The chain carries TRBV19 and TRBJ2-1, with a weak D call TRBD1 (5 bases). Germline CDR1 reads LNHDA; CDR2 reads SQIVND (reference sequence). The V end was cut by 7 bases, the J end by 2 bases, with 6 bases between. This CDR3 spans 12 amino acids. The CDR3 DNA reads TGTGCCAGTAAGGGGCCCTACAATGAGCAGTTCTTC. This sequence encodes CASKGPYNEQFF.

The chain couples TRBV4-1 to TRBJ1-3; a weak D match, TRBD1 (6 bases). Between the trimmed V and J ends, which lost 1 base and 0 bases, there was a span of 7 bases. The CDR3 runs to 15 residues. Germline CDR1 MGHRA, CDR2 YSYEKL. CDR3 sequence: CASSQGTVSGNTIYF. The CDR3 nucleotides read TGCGCCAGCAGCCAAGGGACAGTCTCTGGAAACACCATATATTTT.

The chain joins TRBV9 to TRBJ2-3; TRBD2 might be the D (6 bases). The V end was cut by 0 bases, the J end by 2 bases, with 16 bases between. The CDR3 length is 17 residues. Germline V CDR1 and CDR2: SGDLS, YYNGEE. This chain's CDR3 is CASSVGNSGRFTDTQYF. The CDR3, as DNA: TGTGCCAGCAGCGTAGGAAATAGCGGAAGATTCACAGATACGCAGTATTTT.

The chain recombines TRBV30 with TRBJ1-2, with 7 bases aligning to TRBD1. V dropped 2 bases and J dropped 3; count of bases not matched to a gene: 9. Germline values: CDR1 GTSNPN, CDR2 SVGIG (reference sequence). The CDR3 sequence is 15 residues long. In DNA, the CDR3 is TGTGCCTGGAGTCGCTTCCGGGACAGTGACTATGGCTACACCTTC. It is translated as CAWSRFRDSDYGYTF.

The chain combines TRBV21-1 with TRBJ2-3; the table's D call, TRBD2, was not checked against the DNA. TRBV21-1 is a recognized pseudogene. The CDR3 loop spans 17 amino acids. For the CDR3, the DNA is TGTGCCAGCAGCAAAGGGATTTTAGCGGAGATGACAGATACGCAGTATTTT. This codes for CASSKGILAEMTDTQYF.

J is TRBJ1-2 and V is TRBV30; D is unresolved. This CDR3 region has 9 residues. Germline CDR1 and CDR2: GTSNPN and SVGIG (reference sequence). V lost 5 bases and J 8 bases, leaving 6 bases between the germline ends. The DNA of the CDR3 is TGTGCCTGGGGTGGAGGCTACACCTTC. Translating gives CAWGGGYTF.

The chain uses TRBV7-2 and TRBJ2-3, with D uncertain. Between the trimmed V and J ends, which lost 2 bases and 6 bases, there was a span of 6 bases. The CDR3 contains 12 residues. Germline CDR1 SGHTA, CDR2 FQGNSA. CDR3 region: CASSLLGDTQYF. CDR3 bases: TGTGCCAGCAGCTTATTGGGGGATACGCAGTATTTT.

The CDR3 here is CASTYTEAFF. CDR3 bases: TGTGCCAGCACTTACACTGAAGCTTTCTTT. The chain uses TRBV6-1 and TRBJ1-1, with D uncertain. Germline CDR1 is MNHNS and CDR2 is SASEGT. This CDR3 is built from 10 residues. V lost 7 bases to trimming and J lost 3 bases, with 3 bases between them.

A single count supports this clone. The rearrangement joins TRBV7-2 to TRBJ2-1; D is perhaps TRBD2 (5 bases). This CDR3 has 14 amino acids. CDR1 SGHTA and CDR2 FQGNSA come from the germline V gene. The V end was cut by 3 bases, the J end by 0 bases, with 6 bases between. Written as DNA, the CDR3 is TGTGCCAGCAGCTTTACTAGCTCCTACAATGAGCAGTTCTTC. Translation: CASSFTSSYNEQFF.

Written as DNA, the CDR3 is TGCGCCAGCAGCCCTTTACAGAACACTGAAGCTTTCTTT. Residues: CASSPLQNTEAFF. The chain combines TRBV5-1 with TRBJ1-1, with D hard to call. The CDR3 extends over 13 amino acids. CDR1 SGHRS and CDR2 YFSETQ come from the germline V gene. The V end was cut by 4 bases, the J end by 1 base, with 8 bases between.

This chain links TRBV2 with TRBJ1-5; D not resolved. The CDR3 has 12 amino acids. In germline, CDR1 is SNHLY, CDR2 FYNNEI. V gave up 4 bases and J gave up 5 bases, with 6 bases separating them. The CDR3 reads CASSGSDQPQHF. The CDR3 nucleotides read TGTGCCAGCAGTGGATCTGATCAGCCCCAGCATTTT.

This chain connects TRBV28 to TRBJ2-1, with 12 positions matching TRBD2. The CDR3 is made up of 16 amino acids. V trimming: 6 bases; J trimming: 4 bases; junction bases outside the gene matches: 7. The germline gives CDR1 MDHEN, CDR2 SYDVKM. The CDR3 DNA reads TGTGCCAGCAGGCGCCCGACTAGCGGGGGTTACAATGAGCAGTTCTTC. This codes for CASRRPTSGGYNEQFF.

J is TRBJ2-3 and V is TRBV18; D is perhaps TRBD1 (6 bases). Germline values: CDR1 KGHSH, CDR2 LQKENI. CDR3 length: 13 residues. Trimming removed 4 bases from V and 2 bases from J, with 7 bases in between. The CDR3 DNA reads TGTGCCAGCTCACGGACAGACACAGATACGCAGTATTTT. It translates to CASSRTDTDTQYF.